Listed below are T cell receptor beta chains from one sample, sequenced in a study of technical replicates of blood from several donors. Assay: immunoSEQ multiplex PCR; the TCRdb copy retains only in-frame clones and omits some. The sample consists of approximately 82,000 clones, around 94% of them appearing once. Sequenced: T cells isolated from PBMCs. Receptor source: a human donor in good health. Each CDR3 is given with its conserved first and last residue. A D gene is named only where the DNA matches it firmly. The size of a clone is reported for some rows only, either as once, few or many, or as a class for expanded clones.

DNA	CDR3	J	length	V	size	D
TGCGCCAGCAGACAACAAGAGAACACTGAAGCTTTCTTT	CASRQQENTEAFF	TRBJ1-1	13	TRBV5-1	once	-
TGTGCCAGCAGCCAAGACCTTAAGGACAGGGAGTCGAGCAATCAGCCCCAGCATTTT	CASSQDLKDRESSNQPQHF	TRBJ1-5	19	TRBV14	-	TRBD1
TGTGCCAGCAGTCGACAGGGCGGTCTTATTCGCGAGCAGTACTTC	CASSRQGGLIREQYF	TRBJ2-7	15	TRBV7-9	-	TRBD1
TGTGCCAGTAGCTCTCCGGGGGAACAGGAGCCCCAGCATTTT	CASSSPGEQEPQHF	TRBJ1-5	14	TRBV19	-	-
TGTGCCAGCAGCGTCGGCGGGGGGACGGACTATGGCTACACCTTC	CASSVGGGTDYGYTF	TRBJ1-2	15	TRBV7-2	-	-
TGTGCCAGCAGTTATACGACAGGAAACACTGAAGCTTTCTTT	CASSYTTGNTEAFF	TRBJ1-1	14	TRBV6-5	-	-
TGTGCCAGCAGCTTAGAGAGGAATCAGCCCCAGCATTTT	CASSLERNQPQHF	TRBJ1-5	13	TRBV11-2	-	-
TGTGCCAGCAGCTCCCAGGGGGCGGAAGGGGAGACCCAGTACTTC	CASSSQGAEGETQYF	TRBJ2-5	15	TRBV7-9	-	TRBD1
TGTGCCAGCAGTTTCGGTAGCGGGTTTGGCGATGAGCAGTTCTTC	CASSFGSGFGDEQFF	TRBJ2-1	15	TRBV28	-	TRBD2
TGTGCCAGCAGCCAACAGGGGGCGAATCGAGTGGCTGAAGCTTTCTTT	CASSQQGANRVAEAFF	TRBJ1-1	16	TRBV14	-	TRBD1
TGTGCCAGTAGTTCTCGTAGCGGGCCCGGCGAGCAGTACTTC	CASSSRSGPGEQYF	TRBJ2-7	14	TRBV19	-	TRBD2
TGTGCCAGCAGCACTAATGGGGGCGGGTACAATCAGCCCCAGCATTTT	CASSTNGGGYNQPQHF	TRBJ1-5	16	TRBV28	-	-
TGTGCCAGCAGCTTAGGACTAGCGGGGATATACGAGCAGTACTTC	CASSLGLAGIYEQYF	TRBJ2-7	15	TRBV11-3	-	TRBD2
TGTGCCAGCAGTGAACAGGGGAGGGGAGGGAATCAGCCCCAGCATTTT	CASSEQGRGGNQPQHF	TRBJ1-5	16	TRBV6-1	-	-
TGTGCCAGCAGAACGGGGGATGCGAGGGAGCAGTACTTC	CASRTGDAREQYF	TRBJ2-7	13	TRBV6-5	-	-
TGTGCCAGCAGTGTAAGGAGGGGTGGGTCCAATGAGCAGTTCTTC	CASSVRRGGSNEQFF	TRBJ2-1	15	TRBV2	-	-
TGTGCCAGCAGTCTGGGACAGCTAGCTACACAAGAGACCCAGTACTTC	CASSLGQLATQETQYF	TRBJ2-5	16	TRBV7-9	-	TRBD1